This TCR beta chain was documented in a study of blood T cell repertoires in COVID-19. On the study more broadly: Samples representing acute and convalescent COVID-19 were sourced from the United States, Italy and Spain. T cells, B-cell-depleted T cells, or PBMCs supplied cDNA or gDNA.

Germline V CDR1 and CDR2: MNHEY, SVGAGI. The CDR3 is 15 residues long. J lost 7 bases, V lost 5 bases, and 9 bases had no gene match. In the original processing: Quantification of nucleated cells was approximated via reference gene primer amplification. TCRdb's copy holds only in-frame clones and misses some; the assay was immunoSEQ multiplex PCR. That table supplies the V and J calls and clone size; D and trimming were determined from the DNA. The data hold roughly 250,000 clones, with roughly nine tenths observed a single time. The sequenced material came from peripheral blood. The sequence came from a woman between 25 and 40 years old with COVID-19, enrolled during active disease. The V call is TRBV6-5, the J call TRBJ2-1, with TRBD1 matching over 9 bases. The CDR3 region is CASSRVIDRGNEQFF. In DNA, the CDR3 is TGTGCCAGCAGTCGTGTAATCGACAGGGGGAATGAGCAGTTCTTC.